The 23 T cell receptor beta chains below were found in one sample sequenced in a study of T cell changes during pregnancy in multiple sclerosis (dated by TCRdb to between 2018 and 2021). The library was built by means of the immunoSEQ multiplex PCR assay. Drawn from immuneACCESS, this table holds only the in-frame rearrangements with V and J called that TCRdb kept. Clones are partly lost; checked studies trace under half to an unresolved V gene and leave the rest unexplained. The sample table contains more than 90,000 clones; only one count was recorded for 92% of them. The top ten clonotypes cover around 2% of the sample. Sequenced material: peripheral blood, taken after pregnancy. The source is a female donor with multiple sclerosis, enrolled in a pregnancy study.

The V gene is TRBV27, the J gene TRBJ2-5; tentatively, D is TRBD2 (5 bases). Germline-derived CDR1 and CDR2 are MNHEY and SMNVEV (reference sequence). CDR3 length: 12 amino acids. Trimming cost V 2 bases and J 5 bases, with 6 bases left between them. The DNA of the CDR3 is TGTGCCAGCAGTTTAAGAGGGGAGACCCAGTACTTC. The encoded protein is CASSLRGETQYF.

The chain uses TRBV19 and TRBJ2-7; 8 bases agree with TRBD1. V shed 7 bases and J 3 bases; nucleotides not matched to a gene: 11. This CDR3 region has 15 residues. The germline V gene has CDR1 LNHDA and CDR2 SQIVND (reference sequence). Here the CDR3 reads CASTESTGDYYEQYF. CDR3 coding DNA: TGTGCCAGTACCGAGTCGACAGGGGATTACTACGAGCAGTACTTC.

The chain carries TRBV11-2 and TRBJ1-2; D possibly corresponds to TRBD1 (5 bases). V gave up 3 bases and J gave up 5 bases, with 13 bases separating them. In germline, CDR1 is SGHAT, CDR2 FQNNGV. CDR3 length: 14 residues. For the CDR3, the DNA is TGTGCCAGCAGCTTGAAAGGGACTGGGTATGGCTACACCTTC. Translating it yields CASSLKGTGYGYTF.

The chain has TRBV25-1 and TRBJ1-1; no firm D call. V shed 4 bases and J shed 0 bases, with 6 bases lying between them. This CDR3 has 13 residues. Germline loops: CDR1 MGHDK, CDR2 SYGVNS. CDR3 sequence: CASSVAVNTEAFF. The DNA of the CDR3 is TGTGCCAGCAGTGTAGCGGTGAACACTGAAGCTTTCTTT. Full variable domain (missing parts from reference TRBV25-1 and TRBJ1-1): EADIYQTPRYLVIGTGKKITLECSQTMGHDKMYWYQQDPGMELHLIHYSYGVNSTEKGDLSSESTVSRIRTEHFPLTLESARPSHTSQYLCASSVAVNTEAFFGQGTRLTVV.

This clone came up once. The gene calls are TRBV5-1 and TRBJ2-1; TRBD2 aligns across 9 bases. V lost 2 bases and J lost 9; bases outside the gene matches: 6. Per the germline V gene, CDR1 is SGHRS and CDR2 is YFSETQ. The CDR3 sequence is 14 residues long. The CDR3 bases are TGCGCCAGCAGCTTCGTAGCGGGAGTGAGTGAGCAGTTCTTC. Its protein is CASSFVAGVSEQFF.

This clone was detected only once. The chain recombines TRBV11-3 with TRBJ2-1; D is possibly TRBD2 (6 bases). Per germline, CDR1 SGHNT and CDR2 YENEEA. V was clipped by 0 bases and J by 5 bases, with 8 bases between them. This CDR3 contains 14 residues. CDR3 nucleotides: TGTGCCAGCAGCTTAGACGGCGGGAACAATGAGCAGTTCTTC. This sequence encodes CASSLDGGNNEQFF.

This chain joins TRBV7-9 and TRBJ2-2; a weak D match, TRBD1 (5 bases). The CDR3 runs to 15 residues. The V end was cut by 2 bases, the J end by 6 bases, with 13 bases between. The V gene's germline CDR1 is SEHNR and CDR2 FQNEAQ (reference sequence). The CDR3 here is CASSLLTASSGELFF. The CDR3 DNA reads TGTGCCAGCAGCTTACTGACAGCCAGCTCCGGGGAGCTGTTTTTT. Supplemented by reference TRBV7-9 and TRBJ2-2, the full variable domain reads DTGVSQNPRHKITKRGQNVTFRCDPISEHNRLYWYRQTLGQGPEFLTYFQNEAQLEKSRLLSDRFSAERPKGSFSTLEIQRTEQGDSAMYLCASSLLTASSGELFFGEGSRLTVL.

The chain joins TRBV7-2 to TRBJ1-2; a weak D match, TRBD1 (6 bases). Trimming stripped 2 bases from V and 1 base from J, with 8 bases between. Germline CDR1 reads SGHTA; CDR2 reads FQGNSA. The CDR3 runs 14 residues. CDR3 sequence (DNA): TGTGCCAGCAGCTTAAGACAGGTTAACTATGGCTACACCTTC. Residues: CASSLRQVNYGYTF.

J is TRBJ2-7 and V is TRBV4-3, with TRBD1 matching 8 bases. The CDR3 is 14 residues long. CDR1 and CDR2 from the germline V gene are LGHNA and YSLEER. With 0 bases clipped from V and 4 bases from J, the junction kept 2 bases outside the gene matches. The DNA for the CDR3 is TGCGCCAGCAGCCAAGAATACAGGGGGTACGAGCAGTACTTC. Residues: CASSQEYRGYEQYF.

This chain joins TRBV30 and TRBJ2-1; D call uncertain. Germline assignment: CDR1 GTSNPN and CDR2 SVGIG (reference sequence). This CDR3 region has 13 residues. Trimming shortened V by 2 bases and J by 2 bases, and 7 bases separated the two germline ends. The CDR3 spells CAWSRGTYNEQFF. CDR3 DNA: TGTGCCTGGAGTCGAGGAACCTACAATGAGCAGTTCTTC.

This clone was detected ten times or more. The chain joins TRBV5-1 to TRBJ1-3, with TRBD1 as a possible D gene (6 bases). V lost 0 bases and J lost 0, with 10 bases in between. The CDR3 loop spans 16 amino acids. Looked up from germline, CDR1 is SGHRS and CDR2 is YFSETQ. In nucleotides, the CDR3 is TGCGCCAGCAGCTTGGCCGGACAGTTCTCTGGAAACACCATATATTTT. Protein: CASSLAGQFSGNTIYF.

CDR3 loop: CASSSLGTGAAEAFF. The DNA of the CDR3 is TGTGCCAGCAGCTCATTGGGGACAGGGGCGGCTGAAGCTTTCTTT. The chain combines TRBV7-9 with TRBJ1-1; 10 nucleotides agree with TRBD1. CDR1 and CDR2 from the germline V gene are SEHNR and FQNEAQ (reference sequence). Trimming at V came to 4 bases and at J to 6 bases, leaving 8 bases not matched to a gene. The CDR3 sequence is 15 residues long.

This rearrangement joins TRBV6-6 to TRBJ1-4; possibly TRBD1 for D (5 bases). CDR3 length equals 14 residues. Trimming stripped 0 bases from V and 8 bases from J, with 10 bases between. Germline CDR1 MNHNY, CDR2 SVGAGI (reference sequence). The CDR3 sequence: CASSYSTASEKLFF. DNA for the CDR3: TGTGCCAGCAGTTACTCGACAGCCTCCGAAAAACTGTTTTTT.

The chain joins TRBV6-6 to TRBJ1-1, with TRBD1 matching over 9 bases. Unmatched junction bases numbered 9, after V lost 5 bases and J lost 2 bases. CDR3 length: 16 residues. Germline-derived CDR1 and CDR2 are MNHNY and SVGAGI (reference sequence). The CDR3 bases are TGTGCCAGCAGTGGAGGTGGACAGGGGCAAAACACTGAAGCTTTCTTT. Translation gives CASSGGGQGQNTEAFF.

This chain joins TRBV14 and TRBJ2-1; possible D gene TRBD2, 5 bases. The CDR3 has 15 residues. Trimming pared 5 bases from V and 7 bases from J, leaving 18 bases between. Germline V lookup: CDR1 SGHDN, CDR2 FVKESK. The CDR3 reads CASSSWTDGLNEQFF. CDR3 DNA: TGTGCCAGCAGCTCCTGGACTGATGGGTTGAATGAGCAGTTCTTC.

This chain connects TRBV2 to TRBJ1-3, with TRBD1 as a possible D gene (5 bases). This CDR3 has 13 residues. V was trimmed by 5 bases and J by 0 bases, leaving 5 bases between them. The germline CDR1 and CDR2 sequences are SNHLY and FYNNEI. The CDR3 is CASSQGSGNTIYF. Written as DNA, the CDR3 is TGTGCCAGCAGTCAGGGCTCTGGAAACACCATATATTTT.

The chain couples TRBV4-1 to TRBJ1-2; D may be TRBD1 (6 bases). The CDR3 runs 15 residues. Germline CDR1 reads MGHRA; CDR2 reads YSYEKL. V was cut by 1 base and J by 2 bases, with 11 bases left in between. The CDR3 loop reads CASSQGLDRNYGYTF. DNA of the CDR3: TGCGCCAGCAGCCAAGGGCTTGACAGGAACTATGGCTACACCTTC.

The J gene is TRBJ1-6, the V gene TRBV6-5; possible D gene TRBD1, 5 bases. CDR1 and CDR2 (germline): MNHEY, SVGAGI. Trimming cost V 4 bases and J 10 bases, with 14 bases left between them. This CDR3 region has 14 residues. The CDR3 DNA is TGTGCCAGCAGTTGGAAGGGGATCTCGTCACCCCTCCACTTT. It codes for CASSWKGISSPLHF.

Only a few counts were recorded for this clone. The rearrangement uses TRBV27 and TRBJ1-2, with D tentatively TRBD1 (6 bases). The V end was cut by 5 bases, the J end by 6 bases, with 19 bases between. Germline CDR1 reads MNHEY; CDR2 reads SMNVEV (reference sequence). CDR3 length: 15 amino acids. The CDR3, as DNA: TGTGCCAGCAGTACCCTCCCGACAGGAGGTCATGGCTACACCTTC. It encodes CASSTLPTGGHGYTF.

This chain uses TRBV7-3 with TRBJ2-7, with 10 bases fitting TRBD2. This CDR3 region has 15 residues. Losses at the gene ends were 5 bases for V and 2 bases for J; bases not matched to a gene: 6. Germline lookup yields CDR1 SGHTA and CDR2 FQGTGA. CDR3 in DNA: TGTGCCAGCAGCCCAACAAGCGGGGGGGCCTACGAGCAGTACTTC. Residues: CASSPTSGGAYEQYF.

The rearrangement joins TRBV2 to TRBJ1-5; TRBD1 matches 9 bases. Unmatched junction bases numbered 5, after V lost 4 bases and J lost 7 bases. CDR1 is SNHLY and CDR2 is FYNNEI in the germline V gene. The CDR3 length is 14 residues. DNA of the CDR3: TGTGCCAGCAGTGCACAGGGGGCACGGCAGCCCCAGCATTTT. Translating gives CASSAQGARQPQHF.

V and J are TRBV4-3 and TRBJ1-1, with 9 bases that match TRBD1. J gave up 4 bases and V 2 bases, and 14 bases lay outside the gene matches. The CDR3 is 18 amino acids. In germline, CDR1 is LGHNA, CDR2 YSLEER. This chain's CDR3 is CASSQRDRADWVSTEAFF. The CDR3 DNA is TGCGCCAGCAGCCAACGGGACAGGGCCGATTGGGTGAGCACTGAAGCTTTCTTT.

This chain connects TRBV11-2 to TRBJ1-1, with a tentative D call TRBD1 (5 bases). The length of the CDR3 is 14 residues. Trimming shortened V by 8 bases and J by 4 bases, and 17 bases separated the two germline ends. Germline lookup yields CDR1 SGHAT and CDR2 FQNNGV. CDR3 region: CASHVGGGGTEAFF. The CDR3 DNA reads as TGTGCCAGCCATGTGGGGGGGGGAGGCACTGAAGCTTTCTTT.